This T cell receptor beta chain was captured in a study of T cell changes during pregnancy in multiple sclerosis. The method was immunoSEQ multiplex PCR; TCRdb's version includes in-frame clones alone and lacks a portion of them. The sample carries fewer than 80,000 clones, 91% recorded once. With 1 base clipped from V and 8 bases from J, the junction kept 10 bases outside the gene matches. The germline gives CDR1 SGHNT, CDR2 YYREEE (reference sequence). CDR3 length: 16 amino acids. This specimen was CD4+ T cells from peripheral blood mononuclear cells, taken in the third trimester of pregnancy. The receptor's source is a female donor in good health, enrolled as a control in a pregnancy study. The J gene is TRBJ1-2, the V gene TRBV5-4; 11 nucleotides match TRBD1. CDR3 DNA sequence: TGTGCCAGCAGCTTGATCTCGGACAGGGGGCGTCAGGGCTACACCTTC. Its translation: CASSLISDRGRQGYTF.